The rows below give T cell receptor beta chains drawn from one sample of a study of STAT5B mutations in CD4+ large granular lymphocyte leukemia. Libraries were prepared by immunoSEQ multiplex PCR; TCRdb keeps only in-frame clonotypes and omits some of them. The sample includes 23,000 or so clones, 75% of them seen just once. The material sequenced was CD4+ T cells from blood buffy coats. The receptors shown here come from a human donor in good health. Each CDR3 is given with its conserved first and last residue. The D gene is left open where the match is weak. A clone size is listed for some rows: how often the clone was seen (once, few, many), or a class if it is expanded.

J | D | V | size | DNA | CDR3
TRBJ2-1 | NA | TRBV5-1 | NA | TGCGCCAGCAGCTTGGGGGCGGCGAGCTCCTACAATGAGCAGTTCTTC | CASSLGAASSYNEQFF
TRBJ2-7 | TRBD2 | TRBV10-3 | NA | TGTGCCATCAGTGAGTTGGGACTAGCGGGAGATGAGCAGTACTTC | CAISELGLAGDEQYF
TRBJ1-1 | NA | TRBV29-1 | few | TGCAGCGGAGTTAGAGGTACTGAAGCTTTCTTT | CSGVRGTEAFF
TRBJ2-3 | NA | TRBV28 | NA | TGTGCCAGCAGCACCTACACTACAATTGTGGGGGTTTTCGATACGCAGTATTTT | CASSTYTTIVGVFDTQYF
TRBJ2-1 | NA | TRBV4-1 | once | TGCGCCAGCAGCCAAGATCCCCGTCCGAGCTCCTACAATGAGCAGTTCTTC | CASSQDPRPSSYNEQFF
TRBJ1-2 | NA | TRBV20-1 | few | TGCAGTGCAGCTGATAACTATGGCTACACCTTC | CSAADNYGYTF
TRBJ2-6 | NA | TRBV7-9 | NA | TGTGCCAGCAGCCCCAGGGAAAGGGTTTCTGGGGCCAACGTCCTGACTTTC | CASSPRERVSGANVLTF
TRBJ2-7 | TRBD2 | TRBV7-2 | NA | TGTGCCAGCAGCTTAGCTCCGGGCCAGCGGGGCGAGCAGTACTTC | CASSLAPGQRGEQYF
TRBJ2-7 | TRBD1 | TRBV28 | NA | TGTGCCAGCAGGGGACAGTCCTACGAGCAGTACTTC | CASRGQSYEQYF
TRBJ2-3 | NA | TRBV19 | NA | TGTGCCAGTAGTATCGGGCAGGGGCGCGGCACAGATACGCAGTATTTT | CASSIGQGRGTDTQYF
TRBJ2-7 | NA | TRBV5-4 | NA | TGTGCCAGCAGCTTAGGGGACGGGGGCAGGGACTTC | CASSLGDGGRDF
TRBJ1-2 | NA | TRBV19 | few | TGTGCCAGTAGCCTAGGGGGTTTTGACTATGGCTACACCTTC | CASSLGGFDYGYTF
TRBJ1-1 | TRBD1 | TRBV19 | once | TGTGCCAGTAGAGGACAGGGGGCGCGAGCTTTCTTT | CASRGQGARAFF
TRBJ2-1 | NA | TRBV20-1 | NA | TGCAGTGCTAGAGATTCGCAGCAGTTCTTC | CSARDSQQFF
TRBJ2-5 | NA | TRBV1 | once | TGCACCAGCAGCCAAGATAGGATCCGGGCTAATCAAGAGACCCAGTACTTC | CTSSQDRIRANQETQYF
TRBJ2-6 | TRBD1 | TRBV5-4 | NA | TGTGCCAGCAGCTTCGACAGGGGTGCTGGGGCCAACGTCCTGACTTTC | CASSFDRGAGANVLTF
TRBJ2-7 | NA | TRBV25-1 | NA | TGTGCCAGCAGTGAATGGAGGGGCTACGAGGACGAGCAGTACTTC | CASSEWRGYEDEQYF
TRBJ2-7 | TRBD2 | TRBV2 | NA | TGTGCCAGCAGTGGGCTAGCGGGACCCTCCTCCTACGAGCAGTACTTC | CASSGLAGPSSYEQYF
TRBJ2-5 | TRBD1 | TRBV7-9 | NA | TGTGCCAGCAGCTTAGGCCTCGACAGGGGAATTGGGGAGACCCAGTACTTC | CASSLGLDRGIGETQYF
TRBJ2-7 | NA | TRBV5-6 | NA | TGTGCCAGCAGCTTTAGACAGACGACCCACTACGAGCAGTACTTC | CASSFRQTTHYEQYF
TRBJ2-3 | NA | TRBV5-4 | NA | TGTGCCAGCAGACGGGGGCTAGCGGTAGGCACAGATACGCAGTATTTT | CASRRGLAVGTDTQYF
TRBJ2-6 | NA | TRBV7-8 | NA | TGTGCCAGCAGCCCGCGACCAACTGGGGCCAACGTCCTGACTTTC | CASSPRPTGANVLTF
TRBJ2-3 | NA | TRBV7-8 | NA | TGTGCCAGCAGCTTAGAAGTTCGGGGATCGGGGAGCACAGATACGCAGTATTTT | CASSLEVRGSGSTDTQYF
TRBJ1-1 | NA | TRBV30 | few | TGTGCCTGGAGCCCGCGGCGGGGAAGGAACACTGAAGCTTTCTTT | CAWSPRRGRNTEAFF
TRBJ1-6 | NA | TRBV5-1 | NA | TGCGCCAGCAGCTTGGCCCGTAATGGGAATTCACCCCTCCACTTT | CASSLARNGNSPLHF
TRBJ2-3 | TRBD2 | TRBV18 | NA | TGTGCCAGCTCACCACGACTAGCGGGAGATTTAGATACGCAGTATTTT | CASSPRLAGDLDTQYF
TRBJ1-5 | TRBD1 | TRBV18 | medium-sized | TGTGCCAGCTCACCAGACAGGGGGGGCCATCAGCCCCAGCATTTT | CASSPDRGGHQPQHF
TRBJ1-2 | NA | TRBV5-1 | NA | TGCGCCAGCAGCGCCCTGACAGGCGGGAACTATGGCTACACCTTC | CASSALTGGNYGYTF
TRBJ2-2 | TRBD2 | TRBV5-6 | NA | TGTGCCAGCAGCGGCCCCGGGAGGGCGACTGCCGGGGAGCTGTTTTTT | CASSGPGRATAGELFF
TRBJ2-7 | TRBD1 | TRBV6-1 | NA | TGTGCCAGCATTGACAGGGCCTCATCCTACGAGCAGTACTTC | CASIDRASSYEQYF
TRBJ2-1 | TRBD2 | TRBV6-9 | NA | TGTGCCAGCAAAGGCCCCGGACTAGCGGGAGGGCGCGCCTACAATGAGCAGTTCTTC | CASKGPGLAGGRAYNEQFF
TRBJ2-7 | NA | TRBV21-1 | NA | TGTGCCAGCAGCAAAACCAGGGCCTACGAGCAGTACTTC | CASSKTRAYEQYF
TRBJ2-7 | TRBD2 | TRBV28 | NA | TGTGCCAGCAGTTTAGGGACTAGCGGCGCCTACGAGCAGTACTTC | CASSLGTSGAYEQYF
TRBJ1-2 | TRBD1 | TRBV28 | NA | TGTGCCAGCAGGGGAGGGGGCGAGCATAATGGCTACACCTTC | CASRGGGEHNGYTF
TRBJ1-2 | TRBD1 | TRBV30 | once | TGTGCCTGGGGAGTCGCAACAGGGGGCCATGGCTACACCTTC | CAWGVATGGHGYTF
TRBJ1-2 | NA | TRBV27 | NA | TGTGCCAGCAGTCCGGACAGTCGCTATGGCTACACCTTC | CASSPDSRYGYTF
TRBJ2-1 | TRBD2 | TRBV6-5 | NA | TGTGCCAGCAGTTACTACGGGACTAGCGGGACTAATGAGCAGTTCTTC | CASSYYGTSGTNEQFF
TRBJ1-2 | NA | TRBV11-2 | few | TGTGCCAGCAGCGGGGTTAACTATGGCTACACCTTC | CASSGVNYGYTF
TRBJ1-3 | NA | TRBV28 | NA | TGTGCCAGCAGTCCCCCCGCGGCCCTTGGAAACACCATATATTTT | CASSPPAALGNTIYF
TRBJ2-5 | NA | TRBV10-3 | once | TGTGCCATCAGTGACCCCCAAAGGGGGCAAGAGACCCAGTACTTC | CAISDPQRGQETQYF
TRBJ1-3 | TRBD1 | TRBV7-9 | few | TGTGCCAGCAGCCCAACAGGGACAGTAACAGGCATATATTTT | CASSPTGTVTGIYF
TRBJ2-7 | NA | TRBV18 | NA | TGTGCCAGCTCACCACTATCCGAGGGCGAGCAGTACTTC | CASSPLSEGEQYF
TRBJ1-1 | TRBD1 | TRBV10-3 | few | TGTGCCATCAAGGACAGGCAGAACACTGAAGCTTTCTTT | CAIKDRQNTEAFF
TRBJ2-3 | NA | TRBV10-3 | NA | TGTGCCATCAGGGGGGCGGTTAGCACAGATACGCAGTATTTT | CAIRGAVSTDTQYF
TRBJ1-5 | NA | TRBV6-8 | NA | TGTGCCAGCCGGGATTACGGGACCCCCGGGCCGGGCAATCAGCCCCAGCATTTT | CASRDYGTPGPGNQPQHF
TRBJ1-5 | NA | TRBV27 | few | TGTGCCAGCGGGACACAGGTCAATCAGCCCCAGCATTTT | CASGTQVNQPQHF
TRBJ2-3 | NA | TRBV6-5 | NA | TGTGCCGGCAGTTCCCCCAGGGAGGATACGCAGTATTTT | CAGSSPREDTQYF
TRBJ2-7 | TRBD1 | TRBV30 | NA | TGTGCCTGGGGGACAGGGAACGGCGAGCAGTACTTC | CAWGTGNGEQYF
TRBJ2-2 | NA | TRBV9 | NA | TGTGCCAGCAGCGTAGGTCGGGATACCGGGGAGCTGTTTTTT | CASSVGRDTGELFF
TRBJ2-3 | NA | TRBV5-4 | NA | TGTGCCAGCAGCCAGGGAGCAGAGGATACGCAGTATTTT | CASSQGAEDTQYF
TRBJ2-7 | NA | TRBV2 | NA | TGTGCCAGCAGTGAACAACAGGTCGCAAGTAACTACGAGCAGTACTTC | CASSEQQVASNYEQYF
TRBJ1-5 | NA | TRBV28 | few | TGTGCCAGCAGTCCAGGACAGAACCATCAGCCCCAGCATTTT | CASSPGQNHQPQHF
TRBJ2-2 | TRBD2 | TRBV5-1 | few | TGCGCCAGCAGCAGACTAGCGGAAAGCACCGGGGAGCTGTTTTTT | CASSRLAESTGELFF
TRBJ1-5 | NA | TRBV25-1 | NA | TGTGCCAGCAGTAAGGGGGGGAGCAATCAGCCCCAGCATTTT | CASSKGGSNQPQHF
TRBJ2-2 | TRBD2 | TRBV11-3 | NA | TGTGCCAGCAGCTCTACTAGCGGGTGGGGGGAGCTGTTTTTT | CASSSTSGWGELFF
TRBJ2-5 | NA | TRBV5-1 | NA | TGCGCCAGCAGCCGGACAGAGACCCAGTACTTC | CASSRTETQYF
TRBJ1-1 | NA | TRBV19 | NA | TGTGCCAGTAGTGTGACACCGAGGGCGAACACTGAAGCTTTCTTT | CASSVTPRANTEAFF
TRBJ2-7 | NA | TRBV28 | NA | TGTGCCAGCACCTTGGGGCAGGGGTCCTACGAGCAGTACTTC | CASTLGQGSYEQYF
TRBJ2-1 | TRBD2 | TRBV5-4 | NA | TGTGCCAGCAGCAAAAGCGGGAGCAAGTACAATGAGCAGTTCTTC | CASSKSGSKYNEQFF
TRBJ2-3 | NA | TRBV9 | NA | TGTGCCAGCAGCGACAGAGGTTTTAACACAGATACGCAGTATTTT | CASSDRGFNTDTQYF